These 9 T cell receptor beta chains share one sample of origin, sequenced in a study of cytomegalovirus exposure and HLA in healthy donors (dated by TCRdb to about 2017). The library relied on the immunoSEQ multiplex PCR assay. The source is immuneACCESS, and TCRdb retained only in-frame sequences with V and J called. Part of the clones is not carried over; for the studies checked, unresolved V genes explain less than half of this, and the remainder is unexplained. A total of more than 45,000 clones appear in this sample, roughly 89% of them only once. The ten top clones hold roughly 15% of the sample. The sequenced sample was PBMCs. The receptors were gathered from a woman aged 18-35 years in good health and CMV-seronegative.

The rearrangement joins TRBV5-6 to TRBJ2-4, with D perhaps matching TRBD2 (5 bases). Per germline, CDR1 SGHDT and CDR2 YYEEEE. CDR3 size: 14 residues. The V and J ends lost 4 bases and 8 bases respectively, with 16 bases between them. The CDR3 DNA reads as TGTGCCAGCAGCCAGGACCAGGTGGAGGACATTCAGTACTTC. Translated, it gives CASSQDQVEDIQYF. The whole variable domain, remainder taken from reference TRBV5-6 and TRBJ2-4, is DAGVTQSPTHLIKTRGQQVTLRCSPKSGHDTVSWYQQALGQGPQFIFQYYEEEERQRGNFPDRFSGHQFPNYSSELNVNALLLGDSALYLCASSQDQVEDIQYFGAGTRLSVL.

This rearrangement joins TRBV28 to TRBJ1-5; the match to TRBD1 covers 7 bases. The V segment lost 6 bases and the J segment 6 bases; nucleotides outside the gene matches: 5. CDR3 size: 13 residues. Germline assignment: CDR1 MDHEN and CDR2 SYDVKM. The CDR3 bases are TGTGCCAGCAGCGGACAGGTCGGTCAGCCCCAGCATTTT. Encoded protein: CASSGQVGQPQHF.

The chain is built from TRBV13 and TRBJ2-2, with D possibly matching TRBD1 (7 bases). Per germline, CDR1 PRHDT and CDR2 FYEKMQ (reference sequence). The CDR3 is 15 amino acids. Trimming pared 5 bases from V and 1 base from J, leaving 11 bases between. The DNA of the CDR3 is TGTGCCAGCAGCGGAGGGACAGTGAACACCGGGGAGCTGTTTTTT. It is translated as CASSGGTVNTGELFF.

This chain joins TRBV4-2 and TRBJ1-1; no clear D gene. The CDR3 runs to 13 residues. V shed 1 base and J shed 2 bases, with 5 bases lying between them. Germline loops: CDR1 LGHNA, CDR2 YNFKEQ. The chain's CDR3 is CASSQGHNTEAFF. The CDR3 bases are TGTGCCAGCAGCCAAGGGCATAACACTGAAGCTTTCTTT.

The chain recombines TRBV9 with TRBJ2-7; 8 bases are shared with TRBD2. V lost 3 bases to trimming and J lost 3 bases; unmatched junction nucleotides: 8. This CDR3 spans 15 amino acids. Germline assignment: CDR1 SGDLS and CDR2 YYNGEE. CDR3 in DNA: TGTGCCAGCAGCGCCCAAGCGGGAGTCGACTACGAGCAGTACTTC. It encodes CASSAQAGVDYEQYF. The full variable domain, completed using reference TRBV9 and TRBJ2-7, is DSGVTQTPKHLITATGQRVTLRCSPRSGDLSVYWYQQSLDQGLQFLIQYYNGEERAKGNILERFSAQQFPDLHSELNLSSLELGDSALYFCASSAQAGVDYEQYFGPGTRLTVT.

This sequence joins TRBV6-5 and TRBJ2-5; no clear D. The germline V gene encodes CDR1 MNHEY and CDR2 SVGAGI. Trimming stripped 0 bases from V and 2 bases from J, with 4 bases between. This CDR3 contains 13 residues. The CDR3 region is CASSYSRQETQYF. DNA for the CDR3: TGTGCCAGCAGTTACTCGAGGCAAGAGACCCAGTACTTC.

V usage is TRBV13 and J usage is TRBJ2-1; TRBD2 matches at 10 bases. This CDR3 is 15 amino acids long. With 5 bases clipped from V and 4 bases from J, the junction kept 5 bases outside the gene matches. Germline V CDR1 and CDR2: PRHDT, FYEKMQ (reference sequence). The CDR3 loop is CASSPSTSGYNEQFF. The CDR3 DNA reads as TGTGCCAGCAGCCCCTCGACTAGCGGGTACAATGAGCAGTTCTTC.

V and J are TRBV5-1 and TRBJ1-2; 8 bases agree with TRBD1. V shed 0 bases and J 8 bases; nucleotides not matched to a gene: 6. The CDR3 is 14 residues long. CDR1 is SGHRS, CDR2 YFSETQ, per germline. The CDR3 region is CASSLVRTGRGYTF. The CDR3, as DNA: TGCGCCAGCAGCTTGGTCAGGACAGGGAGAGGCTACACCTTC. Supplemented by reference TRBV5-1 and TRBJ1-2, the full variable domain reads KAGVTQTPRYLIKTRGQQVTLSCSPISGHRSVSWYQQTPGQGLQFLFEYFSETQRNKGNFPGRFSGRQFSNSRSEMNVSTLELGDSALYLCASSLVRTGRGYTFGSGTRLTVV.

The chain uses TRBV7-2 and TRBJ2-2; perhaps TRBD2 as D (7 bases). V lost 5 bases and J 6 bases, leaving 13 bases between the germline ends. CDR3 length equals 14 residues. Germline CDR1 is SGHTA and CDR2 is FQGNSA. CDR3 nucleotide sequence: TGTGCCAGCAGCCGACCGGGGGGCCCCGGGGAGCTGTTTTTT. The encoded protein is CASSRPGGPGELFF.